These T cell receptor beta chains were read from a single sample in a study of early T cells in non-severe SARS-CoV-2 infection. TCRdb itself ran the 5' RACE reads through MiXCR, one entry per CDR3 protein. Of roughly 110,000 distinct CDR3 sequences listed, more than 9.5% are singletons. Source material: whole blood. These receptors were collected from an adult who was a healthcare worker with PCR-confirmed SARS-CoV-2 infection or an uninfected control (not recorded which). Both conserved end residues are part of each CDR3.

v_call cdr3_aa
TRBV9 CASSSGRTSLTGELFF
TRBV10-3 CAISERAGADTGELFF
TRBV12-3/TRBV12-4 CASSSGGDGSPQHF
TRBV5-1 CASTHLDRGQGAQYF
TRBV11-2 CASSTTIGTADTQYF
TRBV9 CASSEERLSSYNEQFF
TRBV5-6 CASRSYQPGANVLTF
TRBV6-2/TRBV6-3 CASSWRLAGVSSYNEQFF
TRBV2 CASRARLGTSTDTQYF
TRBV6-5 CASSATGASTDTQYF
TRBV24-1 CATSDSVAGANVLTF
TRBV28 CASSLTGITPGEQYF
TRBV7-6 CASSSGVDEQFF
TRBV20-1 CSADTGGISNQPQHF
TRBV29-1 CSVGTRRGELFF
TRBV5-1 CASSATTGVSGANVLTF
TRBV20-1 CSEEREGKTQYF